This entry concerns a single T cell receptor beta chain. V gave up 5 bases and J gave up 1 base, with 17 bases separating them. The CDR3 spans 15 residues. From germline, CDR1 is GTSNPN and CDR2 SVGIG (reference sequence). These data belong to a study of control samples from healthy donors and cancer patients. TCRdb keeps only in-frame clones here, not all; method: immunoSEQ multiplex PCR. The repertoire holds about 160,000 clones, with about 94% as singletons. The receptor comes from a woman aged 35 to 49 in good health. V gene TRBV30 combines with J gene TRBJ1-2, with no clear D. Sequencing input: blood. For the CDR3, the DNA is TGTGCCTGGGGAACGGGAGGCAGCAATAACTATGGCTACACCTTC. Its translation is CAWGTGGSNNYGYTF. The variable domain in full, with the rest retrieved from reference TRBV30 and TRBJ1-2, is SQTIHQWPATLVQPVGSPLSLECTVEGTSNPNLYWYRQAAGRGLQLLFYSVGIGQISSEVPQNLSASRPQDRQFILSSKKLLLSDSGFYLCAWGTGGSNNYGYTFGSGTRLTVV.